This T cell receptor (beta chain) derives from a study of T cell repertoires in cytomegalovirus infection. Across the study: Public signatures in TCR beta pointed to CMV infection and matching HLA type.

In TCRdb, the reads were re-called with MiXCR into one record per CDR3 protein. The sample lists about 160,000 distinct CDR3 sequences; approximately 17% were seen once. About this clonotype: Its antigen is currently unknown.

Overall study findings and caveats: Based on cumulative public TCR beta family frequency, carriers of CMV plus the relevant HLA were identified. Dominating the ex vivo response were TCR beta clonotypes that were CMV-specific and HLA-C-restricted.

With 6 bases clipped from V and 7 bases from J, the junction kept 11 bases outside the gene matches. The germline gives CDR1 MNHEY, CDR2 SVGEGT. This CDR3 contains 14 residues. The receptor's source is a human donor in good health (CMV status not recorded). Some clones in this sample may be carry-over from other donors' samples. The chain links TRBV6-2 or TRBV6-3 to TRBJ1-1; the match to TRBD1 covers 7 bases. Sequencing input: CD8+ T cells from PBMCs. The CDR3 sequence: CASSSLDRVGEAFF. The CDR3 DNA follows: TGTGCCAGCAGCTCCCTCGACAGGGTGGGTGAAGCTTTCTTT.